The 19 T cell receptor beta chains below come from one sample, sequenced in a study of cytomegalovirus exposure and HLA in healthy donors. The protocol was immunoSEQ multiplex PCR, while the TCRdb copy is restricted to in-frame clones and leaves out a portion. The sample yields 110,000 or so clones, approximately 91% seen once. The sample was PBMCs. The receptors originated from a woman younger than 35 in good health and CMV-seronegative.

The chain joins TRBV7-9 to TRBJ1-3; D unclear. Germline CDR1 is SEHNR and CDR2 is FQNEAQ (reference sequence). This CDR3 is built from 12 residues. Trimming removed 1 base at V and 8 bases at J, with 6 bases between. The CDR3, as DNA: TGTGCCAGCAGCTTAGGTTCGGACACCATATATTTT. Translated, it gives CASSLGSDTIYF.

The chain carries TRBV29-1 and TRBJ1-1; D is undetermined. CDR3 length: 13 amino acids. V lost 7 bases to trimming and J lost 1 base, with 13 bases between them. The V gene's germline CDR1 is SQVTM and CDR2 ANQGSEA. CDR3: CSGQEGTNTEAFF. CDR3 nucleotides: TGCAGCGGCCAGGAGGGCACGAACACTGAAGCTTTCTTT.

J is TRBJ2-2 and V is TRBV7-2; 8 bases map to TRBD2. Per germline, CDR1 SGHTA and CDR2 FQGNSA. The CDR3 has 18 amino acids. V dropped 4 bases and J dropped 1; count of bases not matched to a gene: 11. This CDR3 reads CASSSRPPTSGNTGELFF. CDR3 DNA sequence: TGTGCCAGCAGCTCCCGGCCTCCTACTAGCGGGAACACCGGGGAGCTGTTTTTT.

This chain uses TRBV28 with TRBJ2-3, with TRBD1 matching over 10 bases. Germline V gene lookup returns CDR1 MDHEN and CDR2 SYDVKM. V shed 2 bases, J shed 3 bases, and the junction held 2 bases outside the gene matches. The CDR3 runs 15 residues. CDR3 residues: CASSLGTGDTDTQYF. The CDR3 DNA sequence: TGTGCCAGCAGTTTAGGGACAGGGGATACAGATACGCAGTATTTT.

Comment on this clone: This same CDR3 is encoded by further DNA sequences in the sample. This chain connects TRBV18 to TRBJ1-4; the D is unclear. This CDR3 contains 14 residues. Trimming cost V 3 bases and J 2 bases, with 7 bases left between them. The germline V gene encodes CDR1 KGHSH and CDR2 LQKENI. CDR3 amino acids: CASSPPGTNEKLFF. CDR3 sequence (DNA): TGTGCCAGCTCACCCCCCGGGACTAATGAAAAACTGTTTTTT.

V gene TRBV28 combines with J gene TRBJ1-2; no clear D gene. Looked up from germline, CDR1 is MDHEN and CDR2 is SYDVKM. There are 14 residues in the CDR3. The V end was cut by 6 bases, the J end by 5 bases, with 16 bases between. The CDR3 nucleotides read TGTGCCAGCAGAAGTACAGACGCATCGTATGGCTACACCTTC. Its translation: CASRSTDASYGYTF.

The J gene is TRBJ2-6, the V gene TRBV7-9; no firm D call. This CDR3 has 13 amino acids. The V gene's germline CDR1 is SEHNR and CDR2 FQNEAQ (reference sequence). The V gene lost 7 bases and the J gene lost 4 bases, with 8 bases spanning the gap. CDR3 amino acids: CASMQAGANVLTF. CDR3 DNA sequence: TGTGCCAGCATGCAGGCGGGGGCCAACGTCCTGACTTTC.

CDR3 in DNA: TGTGCCAGCAGCTTATTTTTGGCGGGGGGCCAAGAGACCCAGTACTTC. Its protein product is CASSLFLAGGQETQYF. This chain connects TRBV11-2 to TRBJ2-5; 8 bases are shared with TRBD2. The CDR3 contains 16 residues. Trimming removed 2 bases from V and 1 base from J; junction bases left unmatched: 6. Germline values: CDR1 SGHAT, CDR2 FQNNGV.

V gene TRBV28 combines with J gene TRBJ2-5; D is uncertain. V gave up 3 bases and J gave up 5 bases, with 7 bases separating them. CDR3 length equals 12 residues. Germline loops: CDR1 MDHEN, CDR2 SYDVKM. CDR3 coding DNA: TGTGCCAGCAGTTTGAACTGGGAGACCCAGTACTTC. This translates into CASSLNWETQYF.

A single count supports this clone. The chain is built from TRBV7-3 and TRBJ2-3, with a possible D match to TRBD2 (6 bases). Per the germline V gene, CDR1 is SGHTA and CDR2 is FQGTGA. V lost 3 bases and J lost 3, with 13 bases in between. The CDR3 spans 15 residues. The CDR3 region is CASSLSRDSTDTQYF. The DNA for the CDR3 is TGTGCCAGCAGCTTGAGTCGGGACTCGACAGATACGCAGTATTTT.

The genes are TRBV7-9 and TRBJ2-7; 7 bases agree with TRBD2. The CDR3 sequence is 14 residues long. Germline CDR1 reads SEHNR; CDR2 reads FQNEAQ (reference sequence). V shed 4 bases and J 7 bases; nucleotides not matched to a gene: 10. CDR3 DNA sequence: TGTGCCAGCAGCTCCTGGGGGGGGGAGACAGAGCAGTACTTC. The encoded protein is CASSSWGGETEQYF.

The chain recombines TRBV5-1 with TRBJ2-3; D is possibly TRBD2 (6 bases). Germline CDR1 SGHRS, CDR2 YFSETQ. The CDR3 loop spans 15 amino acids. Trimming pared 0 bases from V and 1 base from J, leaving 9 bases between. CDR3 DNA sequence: TGCGCCAGCAGCTTGGGCGGGGCTGGCACAGATACGCAGTATTTT. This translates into CASSLGGAGTDTQYF. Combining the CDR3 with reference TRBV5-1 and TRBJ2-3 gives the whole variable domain KAGVTQTPRYLIKTRGQQVTLSCSPISGHRSVSWYQQTPGQGLQFLFEYFSETQRNKGNFPGRFSGRQFSNSRSEMNVSTLELGDSALYLCASSLGGAGTDTQYFGPGTRLTVL.

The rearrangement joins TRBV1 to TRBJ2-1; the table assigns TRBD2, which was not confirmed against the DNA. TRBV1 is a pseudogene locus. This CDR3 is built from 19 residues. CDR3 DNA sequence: TGCACCAGCAGCCAAGAAAGAGCGGGAGGGCTACACTCCTACAATGAGCAGTTCTTC. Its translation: CTSSQERAGGLHSYNEQFF.

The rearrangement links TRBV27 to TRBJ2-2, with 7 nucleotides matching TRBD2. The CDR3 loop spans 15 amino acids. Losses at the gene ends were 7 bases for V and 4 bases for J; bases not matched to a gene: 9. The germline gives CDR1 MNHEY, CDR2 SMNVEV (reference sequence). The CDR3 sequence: CASKTRGLSTGELFF. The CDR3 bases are TGTGCCAGCAAAACGCGGGGGTTGAGCACCGGGGAGCTGTTTTTT.

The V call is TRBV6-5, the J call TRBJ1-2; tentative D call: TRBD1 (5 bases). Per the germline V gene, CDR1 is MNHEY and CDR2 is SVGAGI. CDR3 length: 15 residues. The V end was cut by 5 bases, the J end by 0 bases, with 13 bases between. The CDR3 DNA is TGTGCCAGCAGTCCCGACAGATCCCCTAACTATGGCTACACCTTC. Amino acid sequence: CASSPDRSPNYGYTF.

DNA for the CDR3: TGTGCCAGCAGCTTAGGACAGCTACTACTCCTGAACACTGAAGCTTTCTTT. Protein product: CASSLGQLLLLNTEAFF. This rearrangement joins TRBV11-2 to TRBJ1-1; tentative D call: TRBD1 (5 bases). Germline V CDR1 and CDR2: SGHAT, FQNNGV. The CDR3 is 17 amino acids. V dropped 1 base and J dropped 0 bases, with 15 bases sitting between them.

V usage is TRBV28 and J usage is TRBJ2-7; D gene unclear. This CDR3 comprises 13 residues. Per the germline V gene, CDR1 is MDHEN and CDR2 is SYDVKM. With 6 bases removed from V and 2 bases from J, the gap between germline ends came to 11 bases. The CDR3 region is CASRTDLTYEQYF. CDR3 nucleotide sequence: TGTGCCAGCAGAACCGATCTAACCTACGAGCAGTACTTC. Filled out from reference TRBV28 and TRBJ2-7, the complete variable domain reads DVKVTQSSRYLVKRTGEKVFLECVQDMDHENMFWYRQDPGLGLRLIYFSYDVKMKEKGDIPEGYSVSREKKERFSLILESASTNQTSMYLCASRTDLTYEQYFGPGTRLTVT.

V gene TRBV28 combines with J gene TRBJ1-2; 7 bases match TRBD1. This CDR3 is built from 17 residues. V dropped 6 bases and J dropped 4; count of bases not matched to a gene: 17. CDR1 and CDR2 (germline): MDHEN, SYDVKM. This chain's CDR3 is CASSPLIRDSLTYGYTF. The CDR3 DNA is TGTGCCAGCAGCCCCCTCATCCGGGACAGCCTGACCTATGGCTACACCTTC.

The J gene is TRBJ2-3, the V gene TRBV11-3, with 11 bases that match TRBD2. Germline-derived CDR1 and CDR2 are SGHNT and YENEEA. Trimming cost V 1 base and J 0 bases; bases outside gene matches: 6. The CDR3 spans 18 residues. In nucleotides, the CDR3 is TGTGCCAGCAGCTTAGGAACTAGCGGGAGAGGAAGCACAGATACGCAGTATTTT. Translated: CASSLGTSGRGSTDTQYF.